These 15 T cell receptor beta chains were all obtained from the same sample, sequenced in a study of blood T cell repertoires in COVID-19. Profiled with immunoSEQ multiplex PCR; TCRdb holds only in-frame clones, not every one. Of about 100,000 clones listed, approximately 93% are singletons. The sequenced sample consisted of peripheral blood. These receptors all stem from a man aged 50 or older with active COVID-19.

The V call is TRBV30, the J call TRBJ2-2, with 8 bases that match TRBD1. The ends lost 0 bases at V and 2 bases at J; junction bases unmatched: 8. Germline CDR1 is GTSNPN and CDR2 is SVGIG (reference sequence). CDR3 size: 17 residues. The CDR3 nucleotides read TGTGCCTGGAGTGTCTCAAGGACAGGGTACAACACCGGGGAGCTGTTTTTT. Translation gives CAWSVSRTGYNTGELFF. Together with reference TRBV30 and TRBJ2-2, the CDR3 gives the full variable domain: SQTIHQWPATLVQPVGSPLSLECTVEGTSNPNLYWYRQAAGRGLQLLFYSVGIGQISSEVPQNLSASRPQDRQFILSSKKLLLSDSGFYLCAWSVSRTGYNTGELFFGEGSRLTVL.

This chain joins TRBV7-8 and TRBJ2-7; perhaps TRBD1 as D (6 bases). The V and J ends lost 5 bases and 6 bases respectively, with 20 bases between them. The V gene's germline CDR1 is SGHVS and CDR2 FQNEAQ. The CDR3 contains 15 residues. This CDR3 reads CASSPKANRVGEQYV. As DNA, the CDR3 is TGTGCCAGCAGCCCAAAAGCGAACAGGGTCGGCGAGCAGTACGTC.

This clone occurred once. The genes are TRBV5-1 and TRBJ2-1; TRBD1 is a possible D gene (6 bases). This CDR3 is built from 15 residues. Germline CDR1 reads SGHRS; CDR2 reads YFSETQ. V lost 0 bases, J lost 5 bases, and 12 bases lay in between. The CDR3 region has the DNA TGCGCCAGCAGCTTGGCCCGCCGGACAGACAATGAGCAGTTCTTC. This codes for CASSLARRTDNEQFF.

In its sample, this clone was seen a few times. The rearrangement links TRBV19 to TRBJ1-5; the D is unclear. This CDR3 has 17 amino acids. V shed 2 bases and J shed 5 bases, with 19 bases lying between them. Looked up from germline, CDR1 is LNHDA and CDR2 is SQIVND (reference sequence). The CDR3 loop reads CASSIPGGPGADQPQHF. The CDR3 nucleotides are TGTGCCAGTAGTATACCCGGAGGACCGGGAGCCGATCAGCCCCAGCATTTT. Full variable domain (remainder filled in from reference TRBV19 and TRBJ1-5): DGGITQSPKYLFRKEGQNVTLSCEQNLNHDAMYWYRQDPGQGLRLIYYSQIVNDFQKGDIAEGYSVSREKKESFPLTVTSAQKNPTAFYLCASSIPGGPGADQPQHFGDGTRLSIL.

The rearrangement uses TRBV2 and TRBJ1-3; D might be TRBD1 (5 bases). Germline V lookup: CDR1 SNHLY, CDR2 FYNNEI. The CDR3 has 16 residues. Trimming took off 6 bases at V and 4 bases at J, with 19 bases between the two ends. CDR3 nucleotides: TGTGCCAGCAGCGACGAACGGGCAGGGTCAGGAAACACCATATATTTT. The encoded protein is CASSDERAGSGNTIYF.

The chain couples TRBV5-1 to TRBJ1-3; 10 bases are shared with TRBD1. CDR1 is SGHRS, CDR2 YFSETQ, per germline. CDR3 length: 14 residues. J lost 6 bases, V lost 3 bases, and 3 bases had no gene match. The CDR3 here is CASSSGQGENTIYF. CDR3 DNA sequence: TGCGCCAGCAGCTCCGGACAGGGGGAAAACACCATATATTTT.

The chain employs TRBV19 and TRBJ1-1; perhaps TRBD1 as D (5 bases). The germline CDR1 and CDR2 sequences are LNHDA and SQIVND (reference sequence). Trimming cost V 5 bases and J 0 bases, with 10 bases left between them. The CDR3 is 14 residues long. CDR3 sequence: CASSSQGMNTEAFF. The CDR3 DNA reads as TGTGCCAGTAGTTCCCAGGGAATGAACACTGAAGCTTTCTTT. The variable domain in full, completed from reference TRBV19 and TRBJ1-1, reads DGGITQSPKYLFRKEGQNVTLSCEQNLNHDAMYWYRQDPGQGLRLIYYSQIVNDFQKGDIAEGYSVSREKKESFPLTVTSAQKNPTAFYLCASSSQGMNTEAFFGQGTRLTVV.

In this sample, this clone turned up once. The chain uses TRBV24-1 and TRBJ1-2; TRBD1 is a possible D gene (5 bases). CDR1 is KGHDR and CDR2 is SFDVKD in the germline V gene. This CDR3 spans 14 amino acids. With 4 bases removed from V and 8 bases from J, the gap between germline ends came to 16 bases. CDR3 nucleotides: TGTGCCACCAGTGACCCAGGGAGGGTTGAGGGCTACACCTTC. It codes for CATSDPGRVEGYTF.

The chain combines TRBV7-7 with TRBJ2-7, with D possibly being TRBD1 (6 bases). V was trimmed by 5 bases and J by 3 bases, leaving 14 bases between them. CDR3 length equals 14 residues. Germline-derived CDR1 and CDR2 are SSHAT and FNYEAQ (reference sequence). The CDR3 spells CASSHHRVFYEQYV. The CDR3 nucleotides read TGTGCCAGCAGCCACCACAGGGTTTTCTACGAGCAGTACGTC.

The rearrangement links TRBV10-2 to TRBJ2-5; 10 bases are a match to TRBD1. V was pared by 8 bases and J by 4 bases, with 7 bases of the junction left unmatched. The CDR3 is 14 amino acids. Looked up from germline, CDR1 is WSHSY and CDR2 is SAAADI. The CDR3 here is CASCRQGAGETQYF. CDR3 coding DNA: TGCGCCAGCTGTCGACAGGGGGCAGGAGAGACCCAGTACTTC.

This CDR3 reads CATSRRGGHNEQFF. Written as DNA, the CDR3 is TGTGCCACCAGTCGGCGGGGGGGGCACAATGAGCAGTTCTTC. The rearrangement uses TRBV24-1 and TRBJ2-1, with 9 bases identical to TRBD2. With 6 bases clipped from V and 5 bases from J, the junction kept 4 bases outside the gene matches. CDR3 size: 14 residues. Germline CDR1 reads KGHDR; CDR2 reads SFDVKD.

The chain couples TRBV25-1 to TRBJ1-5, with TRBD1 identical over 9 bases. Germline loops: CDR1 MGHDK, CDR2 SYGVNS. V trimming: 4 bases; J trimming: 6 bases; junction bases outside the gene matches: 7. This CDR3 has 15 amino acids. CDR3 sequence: CASSASGQGTQPQHF. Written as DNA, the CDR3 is TGTGCCAGCAGTGCTTCGGGACAGGGCACTCAGCCCCAGCATTTT.

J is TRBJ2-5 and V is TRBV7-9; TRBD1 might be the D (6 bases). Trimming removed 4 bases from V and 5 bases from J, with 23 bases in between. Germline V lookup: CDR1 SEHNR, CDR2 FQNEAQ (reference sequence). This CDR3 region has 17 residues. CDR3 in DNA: TGTGCCAGCAGCTCCACCCCCCGGGACAAGGAGTTGGAGACCCAGTACTTC. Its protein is CASSSTPRDKELETQYF. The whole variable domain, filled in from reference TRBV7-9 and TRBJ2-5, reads DTGVSQNPRHKITKRGQNVTFRCDPISEHNRLYWYRQTLGQGPEFLTYFQNEAQLEKSRLLSDRFSAERPKGSFSTLEIQRTEQGDSAMYLCASSSTPRDKELETQYFGPGTRLLVL.

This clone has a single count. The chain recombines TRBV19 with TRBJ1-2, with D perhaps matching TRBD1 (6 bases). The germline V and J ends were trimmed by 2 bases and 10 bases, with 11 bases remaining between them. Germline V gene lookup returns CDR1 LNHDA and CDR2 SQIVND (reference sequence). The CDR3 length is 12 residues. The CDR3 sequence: CASSIKGDVYTF. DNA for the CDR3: TGTGCCAGTAGTATAAAGGGGGACGTCTACACCTTC.

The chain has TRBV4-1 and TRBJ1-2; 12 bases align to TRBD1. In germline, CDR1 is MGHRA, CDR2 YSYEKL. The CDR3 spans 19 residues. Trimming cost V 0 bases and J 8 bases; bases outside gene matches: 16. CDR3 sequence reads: CASSQDWVVAGTGGGGYTF. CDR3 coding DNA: TGCGCCAGCAGCCAAGACTGGGTCGTTGCGGGGACAGGGGGCGGGGGCTACACCTTC.